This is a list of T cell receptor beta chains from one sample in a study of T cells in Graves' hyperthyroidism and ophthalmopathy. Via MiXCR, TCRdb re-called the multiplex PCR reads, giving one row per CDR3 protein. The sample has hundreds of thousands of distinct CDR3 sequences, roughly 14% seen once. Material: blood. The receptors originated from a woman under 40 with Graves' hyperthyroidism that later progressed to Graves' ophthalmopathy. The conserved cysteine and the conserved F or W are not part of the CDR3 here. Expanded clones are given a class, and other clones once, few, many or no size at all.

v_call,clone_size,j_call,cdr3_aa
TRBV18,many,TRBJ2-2,ASSRQAPNTGELF
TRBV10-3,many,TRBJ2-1,AISDPGTGRNEQF
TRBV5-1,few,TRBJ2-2,ASSLASGVGRGELF
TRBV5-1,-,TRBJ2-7,ASSLARVRDEQY
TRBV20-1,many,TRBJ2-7,SAIPTASYEQY
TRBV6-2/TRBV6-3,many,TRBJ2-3,ASSYSWGRRENTQY
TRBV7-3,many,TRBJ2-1,ASSLGLAVNEQF
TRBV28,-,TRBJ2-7,ASSPGDRVSYEQY
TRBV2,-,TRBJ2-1,ASNKGRQDSTWTSGRPYEQF
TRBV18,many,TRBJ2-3,ASSPPISTDTQY
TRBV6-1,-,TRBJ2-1,ASSLLLGQGNNEQF
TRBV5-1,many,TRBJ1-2,ASSLAGEGNYGYT
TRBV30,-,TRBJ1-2,AWRSPGALDYGYT
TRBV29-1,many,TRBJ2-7,SATWGGDGEQY
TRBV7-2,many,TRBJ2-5,ASSLVGQGTQY
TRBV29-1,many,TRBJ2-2,SVVRGTGELF
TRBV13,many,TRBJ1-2,ASSLVAGNGYT
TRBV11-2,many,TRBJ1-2,ASSPGDWYGYT
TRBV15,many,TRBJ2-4,ATSRGGENIQY
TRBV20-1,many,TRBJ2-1,SAPGGRASYNEQF
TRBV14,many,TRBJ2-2,ASSHLPGLAGGPPGELF
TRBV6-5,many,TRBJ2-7,ASSYGTTNYEQY
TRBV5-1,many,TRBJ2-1,ASSLGESYNEQF
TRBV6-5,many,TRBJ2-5,ASSYSTGQGLETQY
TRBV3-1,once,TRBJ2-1,ASSFGESVDRGRNEQF
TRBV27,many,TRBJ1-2,ASSPLGPGYGYT
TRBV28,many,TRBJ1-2,ASSFRDRSYGYT
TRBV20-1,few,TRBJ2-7,SARDILAGGYEQY
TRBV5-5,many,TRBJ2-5,ASSLEPSGRYSETQY
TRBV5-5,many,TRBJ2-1,ASSPFRTSDYNEQF
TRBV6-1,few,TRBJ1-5,ASSAEEGNQPQH
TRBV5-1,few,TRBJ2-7,ASSLSLSGLSYEQY